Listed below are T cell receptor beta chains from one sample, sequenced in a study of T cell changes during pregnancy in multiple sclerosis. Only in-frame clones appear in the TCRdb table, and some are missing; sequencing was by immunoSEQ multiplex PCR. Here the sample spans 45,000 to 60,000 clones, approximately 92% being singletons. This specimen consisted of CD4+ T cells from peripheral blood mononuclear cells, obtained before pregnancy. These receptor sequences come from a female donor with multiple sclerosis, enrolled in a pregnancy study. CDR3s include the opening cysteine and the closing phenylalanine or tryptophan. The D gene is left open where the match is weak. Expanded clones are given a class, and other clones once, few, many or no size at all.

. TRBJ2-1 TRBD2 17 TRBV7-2 TGTGCCAGCAGCCCACAGTTAGCGGGGAGGTCCCTCAATGAGCAGTTCTTC CASSPQLAGRSLNEQFF
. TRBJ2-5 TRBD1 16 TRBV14 TGTGCCAGCAGCCCTACTAGCAGGGGGCCCGGGGAGACCCAGTACTTC CASSPTSRGPGETQYF
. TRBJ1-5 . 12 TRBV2 TGTGCCAGCACGGGGGGGGACCAGCCCCAGCATTTT CASTGGDQPQHF
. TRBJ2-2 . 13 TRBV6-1 TGTGCCAGCAGTGAAGTTCCCATCGGGGAGCTGTTTTTT CASSEVPIGELFF
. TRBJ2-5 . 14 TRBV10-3 TGTGCCATCAGTGGAGGGGGAAGTGAAGAGACCCAGTACTTC CAISGGGSEETQYF
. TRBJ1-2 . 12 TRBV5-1 TGCGCCAGCAGCTTGGGAGCCTATGGCTACACCTTC CASSLGAYGYTF
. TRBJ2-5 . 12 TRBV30 TGTGCCTGGAGTGTGAACCAGGTGACCCAGTACTTC CAWSVNQVTQYF
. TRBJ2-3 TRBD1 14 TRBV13 TGTGCCAGCAGCTGGGGACAGGGTGTAGATACGCAGTATTTT CASSWGQGVDTQYF
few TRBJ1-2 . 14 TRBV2 TGTGCCAGCACCAGGCCCGGGAGGGAGTATGGCTACACCTTC CASTRPGREYGYTF
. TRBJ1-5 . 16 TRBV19 TGTGCCAGTAGTATAGACCCGCGGGGGCGAAATCAGCCCCAGCATTTT CASSIDPRGRNQPQHF
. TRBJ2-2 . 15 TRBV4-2 TGTGCCAGCAGCCAAGAAATCCGGGGTCCCGGGGAGCTGTTTTTT CASSQEIRGPGELFF
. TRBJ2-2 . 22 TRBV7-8 TGTGCCAGCAGCTTAAGGACATCGGCACCGGGTCCCGAGTCAGTATGGGCCGGGGAGCTGTTTTTT CASSLRTSAPGPESVWAGELFF
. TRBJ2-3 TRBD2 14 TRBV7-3 TGTGCCAGCAGCTTAATCGGGACTAGCTATGAGCAGTATTTT CASSLIGTSYEQYF
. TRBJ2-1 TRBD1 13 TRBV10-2 TGCGCCAGCGGGGGACAGGGGAGGGATGAGCAGTTCTTC CASGGQGRDEQFF
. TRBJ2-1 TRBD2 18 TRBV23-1 TGCGCCAGCAGTCCCCCGATAATGGGTCTAGCGGGATACAATGAGCAGTTCTTC CASSPPIMGLAGYNEQFF
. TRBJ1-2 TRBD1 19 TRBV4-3 TGCGCCAGCAGCCAAGCCGGTGGACAGGGGGGGTTTTCTAACTATGGCTACACCTTC CASSQAGGQGGFSNYGYTF
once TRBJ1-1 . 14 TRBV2 TGTGCCAGCAGTGAACAGGGGCTGGGAACTGAAGCTTTCTTT CASSEQGLGTEAFF
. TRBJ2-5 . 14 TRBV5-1 TGCGCCAGCAGCTTGGACGGGGTGGGGGAGACCCAGTACTTC CASSLDGVGETQYF
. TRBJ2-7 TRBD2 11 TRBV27 TGTGCCGGAAGCGGGGGTTACGAGCAGTACTTC CAGSGGYEQYF
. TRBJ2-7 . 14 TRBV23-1 TGCGCCAGCAGTCTCTCAGGGTCCCCCTACGAGCAGTACTTC CASSLSGSPYEQYF
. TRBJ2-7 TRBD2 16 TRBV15 TGTGCCACCAGCAGAGATAGTTGGGAGGGCCGCGACGAGCAGTACTTC CATSRDSWEGRDEQYF
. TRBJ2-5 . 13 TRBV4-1 TGCGCCAGCAGGGTTCTCGGAGAAGAGACCCAGTACTTC CASRVLGEETQYF